This T cell receptor (beta chain) was documented in a study of beta chain features in type 1 diabetes. Overall study results and limits: When Type 1 diabetes patients were examined, their TCRB CDR3s proved moderately but significantly shorter in all four CD4+ subsets.

Trimming removed 6 bases from V and 3 bases from J; junction bases left unmatched: 10. CDR1 is MDHEN, CDR2 SYDVKM, per germline. This CDR3 is built from 16 residues. Since all of the isolated RNA was reverse transcribed, expressed TCRB transcripts were what got sequenced. Measured with immunoSEQ multiplex PCR; TCRdb has only the in-frame clones, and not every one. The repertoire holds fewer than 900,000 clones, around a sixth seen once, with 0.023% in the top ten. In this sample, this clone turned up a few times. Antigen specificity is unknown. The sample consisted of naive CD4+ T cells from blood. This clonotype originated in a woman under 30 in good health. This chain connects TRBV28 to TRBJ2-1; TRBD2 agrees at 8 bases. CDR3 nucleotide sequence: TGTGCCAGCAGCCCGGGGGGGGCGCGTCGCTACAATGAGCAGTTCTTC. Encoded protein: CASSPGGARRYNEQFF.